This T cell receptor beta chain was sequenced during a study of blood T cell repertoires in COVID-19. The CDR3 extends over 15 amino acids. With 3 bases clipped from V and 7 bases from J, the junction kept 11 bases outside the gene matches. Germline CDR1 is SGHDT and CDR2 is YYEEEE. In the study's own analysis: The authors estimated nucleated cell counts from reference gene primer amplification. Sequencing used immunoSEQ multiplex PCR; TCRdb keeps in-frame clones, though not all of them. Clone size and V and J calls were adopted from that table, with D and trimming inferred from the DNA. The table lists 120,000 to 150,000 clones, roughly nine tenths of them singletons, with roughly 13% in the top ten.

V and J are TRBV5-6 and TRBJ1-2, with 8 nucleotides matching TRBD1. The clonotype comes from a man aged 18-30 years with COVID-19, enrolled during active disease. What was sequenced was peripheral blood. The CDR3 DNA sequence: TGTGCCAGCAGCTCCGACAGGGGCAAAACTTTTGGCTACACCTTC. It encodes CASSSDRGKTFGYTF.